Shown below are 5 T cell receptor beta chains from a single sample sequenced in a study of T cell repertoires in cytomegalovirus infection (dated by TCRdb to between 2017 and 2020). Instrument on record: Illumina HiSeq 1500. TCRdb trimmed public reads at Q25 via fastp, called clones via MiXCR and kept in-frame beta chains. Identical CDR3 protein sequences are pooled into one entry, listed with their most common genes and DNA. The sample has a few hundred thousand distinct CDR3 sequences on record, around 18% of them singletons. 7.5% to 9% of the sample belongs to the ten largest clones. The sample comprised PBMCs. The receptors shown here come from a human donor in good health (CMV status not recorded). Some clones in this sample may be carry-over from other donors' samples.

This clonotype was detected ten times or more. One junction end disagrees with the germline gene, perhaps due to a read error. Here the CDR3 reads CASNLAGVTTQYF. CDR3 nucleotide sequence: TGTGCCAGCAACTTAGCGGGAGTCACGACCCAGTACTTC. The chain has TRBV7-2 and TRBJ2-5, with TRBD2 matching 9 bases. The CDR3 is 13 residues long. In germline, CDR1 is SGHTA, CDR2 FQGNSA. The entire variable domain, with the rest obtained from reference TRBV7-2 and TRBJ2-5, is as follows: GAGVSQSPSNKVTEKGKDVELRCDPISGHTALYWYRQSLGQGLEFLIYFQGNSAPDKSGLPSDRFSAERTGGSVSTLTIQRTQQEDSAVYLCASNLAGVTTQYFGPGTRLLVL.

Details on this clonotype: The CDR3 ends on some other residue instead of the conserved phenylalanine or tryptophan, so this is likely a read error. The chain's CDR3 is CSALRVVRSPLHC. The CDR3 region has the DNA TGCAGTGCCCTGCGTGTGGTTCGTTCACCCCTCCACTGT. The chain combines TRBV20-1 with TRBJ1-6; D uncertain. This CDR3 has 13 residues. Trimming left V 6 bases short and J 9 bases short, with 15 bases between. The germline gives CDR1 DFQATT, CDR2 SNEGSKA (reference sequence).

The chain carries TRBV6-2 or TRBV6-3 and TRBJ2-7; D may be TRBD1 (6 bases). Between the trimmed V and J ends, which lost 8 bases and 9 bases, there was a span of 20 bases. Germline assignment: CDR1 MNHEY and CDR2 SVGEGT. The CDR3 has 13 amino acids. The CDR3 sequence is CASRGGVQDLQYF. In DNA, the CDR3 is TGTGCCAGCCGTGGGGGCGTGCAGGACTTGCAGTACTTC.

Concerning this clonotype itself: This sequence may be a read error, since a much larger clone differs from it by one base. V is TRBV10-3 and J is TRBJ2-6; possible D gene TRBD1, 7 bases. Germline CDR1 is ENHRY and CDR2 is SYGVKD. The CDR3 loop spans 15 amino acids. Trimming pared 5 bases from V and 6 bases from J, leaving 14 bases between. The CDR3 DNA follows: TGTGCCATCAGTACCGCAGGGGGGAAGGCCAACGTCCTGACTTTC. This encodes CAISTAGGKANVLTF.

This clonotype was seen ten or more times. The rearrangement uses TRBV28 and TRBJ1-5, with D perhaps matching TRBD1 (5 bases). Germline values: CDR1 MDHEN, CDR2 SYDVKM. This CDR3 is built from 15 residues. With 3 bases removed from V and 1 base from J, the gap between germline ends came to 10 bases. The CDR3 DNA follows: TGTGCCAGCAGTTTTATTACAGGAAGCAATCAGCCCCAGCATTTT. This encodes CASSFITGSNQPQHF.